The source of this T cell receptor (beta chain) is a study of response to subunit inactivated influenza vaccine. Study results and caveats: There was a suggestion from the authors that each seasonal influenza vaccination recruits few new T cells.

For this clonotype: Its antigen is undetermined.

TCRdb independently ran MiXCR on the RT-PCR reads; one entry per CDR3 protein. Among about 700,000 distinct CDR3 sequences listed, 15% to 18% were seen once. This CDR3 has 16 residues. The germline CDR1 and CDR2 sequences are DFQATT and SNEGSKA (reference sequence). Trimming cost V 1 base and J 0 bases, with 14 bases left between them. The source is a man aged 50 to 60 who received an inactivated influenza vaccine. The sample consisted of PBMCs from blood, taken roughly 12 days after vaccination. This chain uses TRBV20-1 with TRBJ2-3; D remains unclear. CDR3 region: CSARALLGPSTDTQYF. CDR3 in DNA: TGCAGTGCTAGAGCCCTCTTGGGTCCTAGCACAGATACGCAGTATTTT.